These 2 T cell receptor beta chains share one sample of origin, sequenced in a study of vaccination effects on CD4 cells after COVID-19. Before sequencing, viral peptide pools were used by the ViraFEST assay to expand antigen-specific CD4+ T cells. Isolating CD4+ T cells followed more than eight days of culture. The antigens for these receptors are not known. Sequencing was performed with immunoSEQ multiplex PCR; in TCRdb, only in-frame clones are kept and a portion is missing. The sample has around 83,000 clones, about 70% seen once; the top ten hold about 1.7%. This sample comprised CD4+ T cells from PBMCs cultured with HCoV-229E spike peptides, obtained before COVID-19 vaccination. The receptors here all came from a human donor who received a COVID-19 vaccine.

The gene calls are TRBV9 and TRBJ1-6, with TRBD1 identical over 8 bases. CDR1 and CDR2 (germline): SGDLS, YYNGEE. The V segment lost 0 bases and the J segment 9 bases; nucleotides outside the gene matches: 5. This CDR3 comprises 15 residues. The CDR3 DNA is TGTGCCAGCAGCGTAGAAAGACAGGGGAGTTCACCCCTCCACTTT. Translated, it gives CASSVERQGSSPLHF.

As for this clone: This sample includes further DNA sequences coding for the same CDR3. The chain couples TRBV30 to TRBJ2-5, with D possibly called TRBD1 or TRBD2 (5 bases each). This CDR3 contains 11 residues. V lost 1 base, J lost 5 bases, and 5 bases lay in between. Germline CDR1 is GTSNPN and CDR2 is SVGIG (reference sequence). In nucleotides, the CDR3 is TGTGCCTGGAGTGGGGGGGAGACCCAGTACTTC. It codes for CAWSGGETQYF.